This note documents a single T cell receptor (beta chain) sequence. Its antigen is currently unknown. PCR employed 60 Vbeta and 13 Jbeta primers. Libraries were prepared by immunoSEQ multiplex PCR; TCRdb keeps only in-frame clonotypes and omits some of them. In total, the table holds 100,000 to 150,000 clones. This sample is drawn from a study of cytomegalovirus exposure and HLA in healthy donors. Study conclusions and caveats: It was taken for granted in presence/absence analyses that sequencing depth across donors was roughly uniform. Later on, a genetic analysis was performed. It linked a missense variant in DCLRE1C with V- and J-gene trimming of TCR beta. Rates of TCR association differed by HLA locus in a later analysis, with DRB1 highest and HLA-C lowest. What TCR beta sequences reportedly achieved was accurate prediction of HLA-A and HLA-B alleles in most subjects.

The V segment lost 1 base and the J segment 5 bases; nucleotides outside the gene matches: 5. The germline gives CDR1 MDHEN, CDR2 SYDVKM. There are 15 residues in the CDR3. This clonotype originated in a man aged 35 to 55 in good health and CMV-seronegative. The J gene is TRBJ2-1, the V gene TRBV28; 7 nucleotides match TRBD2. Sequenced sample: PBMCs. CDR3 protein: CASSLLRERDNEQFF. CDR3 nucleotide sequence: TGTGCCAGCAGTTTATTGCGGGAGCGGGACAATGAGCAGTTCTTC.